The 11 T cell receptor beta chains in this list originate from one sample, sequenced in a study of early T cells in non-severe SARS-CoV-2 infection. TCRdb re-called the 5' RACE reads through MiXCR, storing one row per CDR3 protein. Of 80,000 to 95,000 distinct CDR3 sequences in the sample, roughly 15% were seen once. The input for sequencing was whole blood, taken at baseline. All receptors come from an adult who was a healthcare worker with PCR-confirmed SARS-CoV-2 infection or an uninfected control (not recorded which).

This clonotype was counted only a few times. This chain joins TRBV4-1 and TRBJ2-3; D may be TRBD2 (6 bases). Germline values: CDR1 MGHRA, CDR2 YSYEKL. This CDR3 has 16 amino acids. Trimming left V 4 bases short and J 2 bases short, with 16 bases between. Here the CDR3 DNA reads TGCGCCAGCAGCCCAGGGAGGTTAGGAGTCACAGATACGCAGTATTTT. Translation gives CASSPGRLGVTDTQYF.

This clonotype was observed many times. CDR3 protein: CASSFGYSNTGELFF. The CDR3 nucleotides read TGTGCCAGCAGTTTTGGGTACAGTAACACCGGGGAGCTGTTTTTT. The chain links TRBV12-3 or TRBV12-4 to TRBJ2-2; D remains ambiguous. This CDR3 region has 15 residues. V lost 3 bases and J lost 2, with 10 bases in between.

The chain employs TRBV7-2 and TRBJ1-5, with D possibly TRBD1 on 6 matching bases. Trimming stripped 3 bases from V and 6 bases from J, with 12 bases between. Germline-derived CDR1 and CDR2 are SGHTA and FQGNSA. The CDR3 has 14 amino acids. The chain's CDR3 is CASSFLQGGQPQHF. CDR3 bases: TGTGCCAGCAGCTTTTTACAGGGAGGTCAGCCCCAGCATTTT.

This clonotype was seen a handful of times. V usage is TRBV9 and J usage is TRBJ2-5; D gene ambiguous. The germline V gene encodes CDR1 SGDLS and CDR2 YYNGEE. The CDR3 consists of 13 residues. V was pared by 0 bases and J by 3 bases, with 6 bases between. In nucleotides, the CDR3 is TGTGCCAGCAGCGTAGATGGGGAAGAGACCCAGTACTTC. As protein: CASSVDGEETQYF.

The J gene is TRBJ2-1, the V gene TRBV2; D is ambiguous. The CDR3 has 13 residues. Germline V lookup: CDR1 SNHLY, CDR2 FYNNEI. Trimming removed 6 bases at V and 6 bases at J, with 12 bases between. The CDR3 is CASSRSLPNEQFF. As DNA, the CDR3 is TGTGCCAGCAGCCGGAGCTTGCCCAATGAGCAGTTCTTC.

The chain has TRBV7-8 and TRBJ2-7; 8 positions match TRBD2. Germline loops: CDR1 SGHVS, CDR2 FQNEAQ. This CDR3 is built from 15 residues. With 2 bases clipped from V and 7 bases from J, the junction kept 10 bases outside the gene matches. The CDR3 nucleotides read TGTGCCAGCAGCTTATCACGGGGGGGTGTCGGGGAGCAGTACTTC. Amino acid sequence: CASSLSRGGVGEQYF. The complete variable domain, with remaining parts taken from reference TRBV7-8 and TRBJ2-7, reads GAGVSQSPRYKVAKRGQDVALRCDPISGHVSLFWYQQALGQGPEFLTYFQNEAQLDKSGLPSDRFFAERPEGSVSTLKIQRTQQEDSAVYLCASSLSRGGVGEQYFGPGTRLTVT.

This clonotype came up a few times. This chain connects TRBV28 to TRBJ2-4, with unresolved D. The V and J ends lost 6 bases and 0 bases respectively, with 15 bases between them. This CDR3 has 16 amino acids. Germline V CDR1 and CDR2: MDHEN, SYDVKM. In DNA, the CDR3 is TGTGCCAGCAGCCCTCACAGCGCCAAAGCCAAAAACATTCAGTACTTC. This encodes CASSPHSAKAKNIQYF.

This chain uses TRBV18 with TRBJ2-5; D is uncertain. Trimming stripped 3 bases from V and 2 bases from J, with 4 bases between. Germline V gene lookup returns CDR1 KGHSH and CDR2 LQKENI. CDR3 length: 12 residues. The CDR3 coding sequence is TGTGCCAGCTCACCGGTACAAGAGACCCAGTACTTC. This gives the protein CASSPVQETQYF.

This clonotype has a count of ten or more. The V gene is TRBV2, the J gene TRBJ2-1; TRBD2 matches 8 bases. The CDR3 runs 14 residues. Looked up from germline, CDR1 is SNHLY and CDR2 is FYNNEI. After removal of 5 bases from V and 4 bases from J, the junction contained 4 bases not matched to a gene. The CDR3 region has the DNA TGTGCCAGCAGTCCCCTAGCGGGTTACAATGAGCAGTTCTTC. This sequence encodes CASSPLAGYNEQFF.

This clonotype came up many times. The rearrangement uses TRBV28 and TRBJ1-5, with D hard to call. The germline V gene encodes CDR1 MDHEN and CDR2 SYDVKM. This CDR3 has 14 residues. The V end was cut by 7 bases, the J end by 2 bases, with 12 bases between. CDR3: CASTLGVGNQPQHF. The CDR3 coding sequence is TGTGCCAGCACCCTTGGGGTGGGCAATCAGCCCCAGCATTTT.

This clonotype has only a few counts. CDR3 region: CAAVLPEGNTQYF. The CDR3 region has the DNA TGTGCCGCAGTCCTACCTGAGGGAAATACGCAGTATTTT. The genes are TRBV12-3 or TRBV12-4 and TRBJ2-3, with a tentative D call TRBD2 (5 bases). Between the trimmed V and J ends, which lost 11 bases and 7 bases, there was a span of 19 bases. The CDR3 is 13 amino acids.